This T cell receptor (beta chain) came from a study of blood T cells in healthy people across ages. A J-beta primer mix and a sample-barcoded 5' primer were used in a second PCR of about 7 to 11 cycles. Tags on each cDNA molecule came from a template-switch adaptor with 12 random nucleotides. One entry per CDR3 protein, called by TCRdb with MiXCR from the 5' RACE reads. This repertoire shows 750,000 to 950,000 distinct CDR3 sequences, 25% to 30% found once; its top ten account for 10%. This clonotype was observed a single time. Germline-derived CDR1 and CDR2 are SGDLS and YYNGEE. The CDR3 length is 12 residues. Another study also made use of these data, one on T cells of mothers and their children. From that study: Three healthy Caucasian mothers and their six children donated. Slightly, though not significantly, more overlap was seen in related than in unrelated mother-child pairs.

This chain links TRBV9 with TRBJ2-5, with D maybe TRBD2 (5 bases). Matching the DNA end better, TRBJ2-7 makes the J call doubtful. The sequencing sample was made of blood. This TCR was sampled from a woman aged 40 to 50 in good health. Here the CDR3 DNA reads TGTGCCAGCAGCGTAATCGGGGACGAGCAGTACTTC. Amino acids: CASSVIGDEQYF.